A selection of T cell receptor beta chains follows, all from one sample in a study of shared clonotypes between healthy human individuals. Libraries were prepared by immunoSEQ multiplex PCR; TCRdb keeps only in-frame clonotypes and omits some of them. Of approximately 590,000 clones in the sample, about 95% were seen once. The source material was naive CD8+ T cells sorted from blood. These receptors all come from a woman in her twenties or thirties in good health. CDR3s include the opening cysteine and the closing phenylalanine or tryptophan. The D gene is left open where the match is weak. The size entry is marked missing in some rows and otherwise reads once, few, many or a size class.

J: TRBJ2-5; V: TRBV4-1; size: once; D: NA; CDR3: CASSRTGAQGTQYF; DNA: TGCGCCAGCAGCCGCACCGGGGCCCAAGGGACCCAGTACTTC
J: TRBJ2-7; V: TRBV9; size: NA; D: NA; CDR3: CASSADSSEQYF; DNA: TGTGCCAGCAGCGCCGACAGTTCCGAGCAGTACTTC
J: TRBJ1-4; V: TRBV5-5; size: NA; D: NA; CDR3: CASSLWDANEKLFF; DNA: TGTGCCAGCAGCTTGTGGGATGCTAATGAAAAACTGTTTTTT
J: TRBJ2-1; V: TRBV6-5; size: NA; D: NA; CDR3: CASSYFGGGGDEQFF; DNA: TGTGCCAGCAGTTACTTTGGGGGAGGCGGGGATGAGCAGTTCTTC
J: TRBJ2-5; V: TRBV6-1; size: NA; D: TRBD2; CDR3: CASSDTGLAGVETQYF; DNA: TGTGCCAGCAGTGACACGGGACTAGCGGGAGTGGAGACCCAGTACTTC
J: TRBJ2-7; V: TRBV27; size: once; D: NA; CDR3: CASSSWRVTYEQYF; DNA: TGTGCCAGCAGTTCGTGGAGGGTTACCTACGAGCAGTACTTC
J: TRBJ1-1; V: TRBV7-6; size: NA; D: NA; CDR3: CASSQGASGAFF; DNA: TGTGCCAGCAGCCAAGGCGCGAGTGGGGCTTTCTTT
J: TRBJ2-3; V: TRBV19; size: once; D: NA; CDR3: CASSPGDQRTDTQYF; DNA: TGTGCCAGTAGCCCCGGGGACCAACGCACAGATACGCAGTATTTT
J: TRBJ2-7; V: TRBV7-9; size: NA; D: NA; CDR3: CASSLADSYEQYF; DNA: TGTGCCAGCAGCTTAGCTGACTCCTACGAGCAGTACTTC
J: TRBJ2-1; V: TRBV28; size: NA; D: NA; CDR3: CGGGRVTYNEQFF; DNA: TGTGGGGGGGGCAGGGTCACCTACAATGAGCAGTTCTTC
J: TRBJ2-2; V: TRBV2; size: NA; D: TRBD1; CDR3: CASSLGQGAGELFF; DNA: TGTGCCAGCAGTTTAGGACAGGGGGCCGGGGAGCTGTTTTTT
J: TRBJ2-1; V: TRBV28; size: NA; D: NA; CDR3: CASSPALRWEQFF; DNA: TGTGCCAGCAGTCCGGCTCTGCGTTGGGAGCAGTTCTTC
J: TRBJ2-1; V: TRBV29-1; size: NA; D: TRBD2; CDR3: CSVESVEAGGPGEQFF; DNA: TGCAGCGTTGAGTCAGTCGAAGCGGGAGGGCCAGGTGAGCAGTTCTTC
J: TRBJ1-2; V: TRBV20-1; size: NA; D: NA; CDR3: CSVGGYTF; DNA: TGCAGTGTCGGAGGCTACACCTTC
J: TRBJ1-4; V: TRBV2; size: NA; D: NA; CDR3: CASNPGFQGTNEKLFF; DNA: TGTGCCAGCAACCCTGGTTTTCAGGGGACTAATGAAAAACTGTTTTTT
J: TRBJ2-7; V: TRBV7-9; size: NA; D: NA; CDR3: CASSWDGNSYEQYF; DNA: TGTGCCAGCAGCTGGGACGGCAACTCCTACGAGCAGTACTTC
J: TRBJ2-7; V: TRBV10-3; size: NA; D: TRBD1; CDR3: CAISEPGTGGYEQYF; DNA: TGTGCCATCAGTGAACCAGGGACAGGGGGTTACGAGCAGTACTTC
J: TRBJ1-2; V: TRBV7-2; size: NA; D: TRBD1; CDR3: CASSLAPRPRDRGRANYGYTF; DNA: TGTGCCAGCAGCTTAGCGCCCAGGCCACGGGACAGGGGGCGAGCTAACTATGGCTACACCTTC
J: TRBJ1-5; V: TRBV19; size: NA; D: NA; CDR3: CASSIEADQPQHF; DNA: TGTGCCAGTAGTATAGAAGCAGATCAGCCCCAGCATTTT
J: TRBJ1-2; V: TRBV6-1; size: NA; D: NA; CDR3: CASSDLRTVDGYTF; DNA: TGTGCCAGCAGTGACCTCCGGACAGTTGATGGCTACACCTTC
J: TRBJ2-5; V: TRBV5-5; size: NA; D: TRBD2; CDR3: CASTQAGSETQYF; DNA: TGTGCCAGCACCCAAGCGGGAAGCGAGACCCAGTACTTC
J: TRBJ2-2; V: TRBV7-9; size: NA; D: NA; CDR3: CASSFMPGELFF; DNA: TGTGCCAGCAGCTTTATGCCCGGGGAGCTGTTTTTT
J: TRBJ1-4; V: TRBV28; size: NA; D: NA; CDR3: CASSLSPDGTNEKLFF; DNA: TGTGCCAGCAGTTTAAGTCCGGACGGGACTAATGAAAAACTGTTTTTT
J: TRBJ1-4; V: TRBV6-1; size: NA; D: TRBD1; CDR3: CASSGWTGGRTNEKLFF; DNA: TGTGCCAGCAGTGGATGGACAGGGGGCCGGACTAATGAAAAACTGTTTTTT
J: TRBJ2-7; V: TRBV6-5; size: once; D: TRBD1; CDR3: CASSYSFMGQIYEQYF; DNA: TGTGCCAGCAGTTACTCCTTCATGGGACAGATCTACGAGCAGTACTTC
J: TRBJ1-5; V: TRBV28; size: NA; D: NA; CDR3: CASSFIGGDGPQHF; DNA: TGTGCCAGCAGTTTCATTGGCGGGGATGGTCCCCAGCATTTT
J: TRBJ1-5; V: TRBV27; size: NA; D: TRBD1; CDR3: CASSPGTGGYQPQHF; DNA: TGTGCCAGCAGTCCAGGGACAGGGGGTTATCAGCCCCAGCATTTT
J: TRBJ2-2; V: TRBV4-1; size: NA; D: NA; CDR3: CASSQDSRTGGELFF; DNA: TGCGCCAGCAGCCAAGACAGCAGAACCGGCGGGGAGCTGTTTTTT
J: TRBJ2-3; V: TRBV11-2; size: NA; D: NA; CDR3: CASSWGTGSPDTQYF; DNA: TGTGCCAGCAGCTGGGGAACAGGGAGCCCAGATACGCAGTATTTT
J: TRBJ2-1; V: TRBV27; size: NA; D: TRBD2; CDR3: CASSLWLAGGNEQFF; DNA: TGTGCCAGCAGTTTATGGCTAGCGGGAGGCAATGAGCAGTTCTTC